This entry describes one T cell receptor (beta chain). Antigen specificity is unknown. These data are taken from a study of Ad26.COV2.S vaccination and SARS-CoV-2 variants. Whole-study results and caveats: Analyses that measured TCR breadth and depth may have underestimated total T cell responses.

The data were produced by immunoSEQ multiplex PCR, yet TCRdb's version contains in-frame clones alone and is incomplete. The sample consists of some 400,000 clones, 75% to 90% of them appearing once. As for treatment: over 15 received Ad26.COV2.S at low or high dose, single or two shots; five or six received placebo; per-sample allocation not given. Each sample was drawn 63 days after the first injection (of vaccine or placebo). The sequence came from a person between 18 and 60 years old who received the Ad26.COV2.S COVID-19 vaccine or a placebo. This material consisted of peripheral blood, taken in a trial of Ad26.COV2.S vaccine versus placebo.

This chain's CDR3 is CASTQGGSNQPQHF. The CDR3 DNA reads as TGTGCCAGCACCCAAGGCGGTAGCAATCAGCCCCAGCATTTT. This chain joins TRBV28 and TRBJ1-5; D is unresolved. Germline V gene sequence: CDR1 MDHEN, CDR2 SYDVKM. V dropped 7 bases and J dropped 0 bases, with 10 bases sitting between them. The CDR3 consists of 14 residues.